Below are 14 T cell receptor beta chains sequenced from a single sample in a study of blood T cell repertoires in COVID-19. Clones were read by immunoSEQ multiplex PCR, and TCRdb kept only the in-frame ones, dropping some. The sample holds about 330,000 clones, around 87% seen once. Material: PBMCs or T cells enriched from blood (not recorded which). Receptors originate from a woman under 40 who had recovered from COVID-19.

The J gene is TRBJ2-1, the V gene TRBV2; 10 bases map to TRBD2. The CDR3 is made up of 15 amino acids. V lost 2 bases, J lost 4 bases, and 2 bases stayed unmatched. Looked up from germline, CDR1 is SNHLY and CDR2 is FYNNEI. CDR3 in amino acids: CASSELAGVYNEQFF. The CDR3 DNA reads as TGTGCCAGCAGTGAACTAGCGGGGGTTTACAATGAGCAGTTCTTC.

The rearrangement uses TRBV7-9 and TRBJ1-1, with D unclear. Germline V lookup: CDR1 SEHNR, CDR2 FQNEAQ (reference sequence). This CDR3 is 13 amino acids long. V gave up 5 bases and J gave up 5 bases, with 12 bases separating them. In DNA form, the CDR3 reads TGTGCCAGCAGCGAGATGTCGAGAACTGAAGCTTTCTTT. Protein: CASSEMSRTEAFF.

This chain uses TRBV4-2 with TRBJ1-4; 7 bases are a match to TRBD1. The CDR3 totals 14 residues. The V segment lost 4 bases and the J segment 6 bases; nucleotides outside the gene matches: 5. Germline lookup yields CDR1 LGHNA and CDR2 YNFKEQ. CDR3 bases: TGTGCCAGCAGCCGAAGTACAGGGGATGAAAAACTGTTTTTT. Amino acids: CASSRSTGDEKLFF.

Regarding this clone: One base away lies a much larger clone, so this may be a sequencing read error. The rearrangement links TRBV12-3 or TRBV12-4 to TRBJ1-1; D is unresolved. The V end was cut by 1 base, the J end by 2 bases, with 5 bases between. This CDR3 has 13 residues. The CDR3 protein is CASSLGANTEAFF. In DNA form, the CDR3 reads TGTGCCAGCAGTTTAGGGGCAAACACTGAAGCTTTCTTT.

The chain employs TRBV5-1 and TRBJ2-3; 8 bases line up with TRBD2. CDR3 length: 14 amino acids. Unmatched junction bases numbered 7, after V lost 4 bases and J lost 6 bases. Germline V gene sequence: CDR1 SGHRS, CDR2 YFSETQ. The CDR3 spells CASSPSGGGDTQYF. CDR3 DNA sequence: TGCGCCAGCAGCCCCAGCGGGGGCGGCGATACGCAGTATTTT.

V gene TRBV3-1 (or the pseudogene TRBV3-2) combines with J gene TRBJ1-2; D remains ambiguous. The V gene's germline CDR1 is LGHDT and CDR2 YNNKEL (reference sequence). V was pared by 0 bases and J by 3 bases, with 11 bases between. This CDR3 has 15 amino acids. CDR3 residues: CASSQDIAGYYGYTF. Written as DNA, the CDR3 is TGTGCCAGCAGCCAAGATATAGCCGGATACTATGGCTACACCTTC.

The chain carries TRBV4-2 and TRBJ1-2; TRBD1 aligns across 10 bases. Trimming at V came to 0 bases and at J to 2 bases, leaving 3 bases not matched to a gene. CDR3 length: 16 residues. Germline V CDR1 and CDR2: LGHNA, YNFKEQ. In DNA form, the CDR3 reads TGTGCCAGCAGCCAAGACGGGACAGGGGCCAACTATGGCTACACCTTC. It translates to CASSQDGTGANYGYTF.

The CDR3 protein is CASSPDGGYGYTF. DNA of the CDR3: TGTGCCAGCAGTCCAGACGGAGGCTATGGCTACACCTTC. The chain couples TRBV11-2 to TRBJ1-2; unclear D gene. Germline V CDR1 and CDR2: SGHAT, FQNNGV. The CDR3 runs 13 residues. V was trimmed by 6 bases and J by 4 bases, leaving 12 bases between them. The whole variable domain, remainder taken from reference TRBV11-2 and TRBJ1-2, is EAGVAQSPRYKIIEKRQSVAFWCNPISGHATLYWYQQILGQGPKLLIQFQNNGVVDDSQLPKDRFSAERLKGVDSTLKIQPAKLEDSAVYLCASSPDGGYGYTFGSGTRLTVV.

The rearrangement joins TRBV6-5 to TRBJ2-3, with 8 bases identical to TRBD1. The CDR3 has 14 residues. Germline V lookup: CDR1 MNHEY, CDR2 SVGAGI. V gave up 6 bases and J gave up 1 base; unmatched junction bases: 3. The CDR3 DNA is TGTGCCAGCAGCCTGGACAGGGGCACAGATACGCAGTATTTT. Translating it yields CASSLDRGTDTQYF.

V usage is TRBV4-2 and J usage is TRBJ2-5; D is perhaps TRBD1 (6 bases). The germline gives CDR1 LGHNA, CDR2 YNFKEQ. CDR3 length: 16 amino acids. V lost 4 bases to trimming and J lost 1 base, with 16 bases between them. This CDR3 reads CASSRALGGSQETQYF. The CDR3 DNA sequence: TGTGCCAGCAGCCGCGCCCTTGGGGGCAGCCAAGAGACCCAGTACTTC.

This sequence joins TRBV28 and TRBJ2-5, with D maybe TRBD2 (7 bases). The V and J ends lost 1 base and 5 bases respectively, with 14 bases between them. Germline V gene data show CDR1 as MDHEN and CDR2 as SYDVKM. This CDR3 has 15 residues. The CDR3 sequence is CASSLFARGAETQYF. For the CDR3, the DNA is TGTGCCAGCAGTTTATTTGCCCGGGGGGCGGAGACCCAGTACTTC.

The V call is TRBV4-3, the J call TRBJ1-2; no definite D call. The germline V gene has CDR1 LGHNA and CDR2 YSLEER. This CDR3 contains 15 residues. V gave up 0 bases and J gave up 13 bases, with 21 bases separating them. Here the CDR3 reads CASSQDRHGVRGATF. The CDR3 DNA sequence: TGCGCCAGCAGCCAAGACCGACACGGGGTCCGAGGTGCCACCTTC.

This sequence joins TRBV18 and TRBJ1-1; D unclear. The V end lost 0 bases, the J end lost 10 bases, and 18 bases lay between the germline ends. This CDR3 contains 15 residues. Germline CDR1 reads KGHSH; CDR2 reads LQKENI. The CDR3 DNA sequence: TGTGCCAGCTCACCACCAGGGAGCCCCGCTTACAGAGCTTTCTTT. Translation: CASSPPGSPAYRAFF.

The chain has TRBV9 and TRBJ1-2, with D possibly being TRBD1 (5 bases). CDR3 length: 13 residues. CDR1 SGDLS and CDR2 YYNGEE come from the germline V gene. V was trimmed by 0 bases and J by 4 bases, leaving 7 bases between them. DNA for the CDR3: TGTGCCAGCAGCGTAGCAGGGCCCTATGGCTACACCTTC. This sequence encodes CASSVAGPYGYTF.